Listed below are T cell receptor beta chains from one sample, sequenced in a study of human T cells and chemical hapten exposure. TCRdb re-analysed the RACE reads in MiXCR, keeping a single row per CDR3 protein. Here the sample spans 95,000 to 150,000 distinct CDR3 sequences, 11% being singletons. Specimen: whole blood, collected in connection with sensitization to the hapten diphenylcyclopropenone (DPC). Source of these receptors: a woman aged 45 to 65 with alopecia areata. Some clones in this sample may be carry-over from other donors' samples. Both conserved end residues are trimmed from each CDR3. D genes are given only for firm matches. Only some rows state a clone size, as once, few, many or a class for expanded clones.

>few|TRBV20-1|TRBJ1-2|-
SASDRVYGYT
>-|TRBV5-1|TRBJ1-2|-
ASSSEPGASNGYT
>many|TRBV29-1|TRBJ2-1|TRBD1
SVEGAPGGSYNEQF
>many|TRBV4-2|TRBJ2-7|TRBD1
ASSQFRDSLYEQY
>few|TRBV25-1|TRBJ1-1|TRBD1
ASSPGQGAPSTEAF
>many|TRBV6-2/TRBV6-3|TRBJ2-1|-
ASSYVGTRKGEQF
>-|TRBV6-1|TRBJ1-2|-
ASSTTTVNYGYT
>-|TRBV7-2|TRBJ2-3|-
ASSLNGRSDTQY
>-|TRBV6-1|TRBJ1-2|-
ASSERATSYNYGYT
>few|TRBV7-2|TRBJ2-1|TRBD2
ASSFGLAGYNEQF
>few|TRBV28|TRBJ1-1|-
ASSFVGQTEAF
>many|TRBV12-5|TRBJ2-5|-
ASGPGSGETQY
>many|TRBV7-6|TRBJ2-3|TRBD2
ASSFGGRTDTQY
>-|TRBV6-1|TRBJ1-1|-
ASSVEGAVTEAF
>few|TRBV7-2|TRBJ2-7|-
ASSLVVAEFLSYEQY
>-|TRBV20-1|TRBJ2-3|TRBD1
SARDGQGADTQY
>-|TRBV4-3|TRBJ2-5|-
ASREGETQY
>-|TRBV7-3|TRBJ2-2|-
ASSHRSTGELF
>-|TRBV20-1|TRBJ2-7|-
SAFLSRAEWDYEQY
>-|TRBV29-1|TRBJ1-2|TRBD1
SVEALSYPAGQNPNYGYT
>-|TRBV24-1|TRBJ2-1|TRBD2
ATSDTSSGTSGYNEQF
>-|TRBV9|TRBJ1-1|-
ASSPPSAEAF
>-|TRBV3-1|TRBJ1-2|-
ASSQGAAGYT
>many|TRBV12-3/TRBV12-4|TRBJ2-1|TRBD2
ASSLGLAGGTTYNEQF
>-|TRBV4-3|TRBJ2-1|TRBD2
ASSQARGAGGQEQF
>many|TRBV29-1|TRBJ2-1|TRBD2
SVGTSPF
>-|TRBV27|TRBJ2-1|-
ASSSVSRSYNEQF
>many|TRBV29-1|TRBJ2-5|-
SVGRVETQY
>-|TRBV6-1|TRBJ1-5|-
ASSDSGNQPQH
>-|TRBV28|TRBJ1-3|-
ASSPRASSGNTIY
>many|TRBV27|TRBJ2-2|TRBD2
ASSLSGLAGVIPGELF
>many|TRBV12-3/TRBV12-4|TRBJ2-1|-
ASTPRSTDEQF
>few|TRBV6-1|TRBJ2-7|-
ASRSFGPEQY
>-|TRBV28|TRBJ1-4|TRBD1
ASSGDRVNEKLF
>-|TRBV5-1|TRBJ2-6|TRBD1
ASAKRTGLSGANVLT
>-|TRBV9|TRBJ2-7|TRBD2
ASSVDPASGILYEQY
>-|TRBV6-5|TRBJ2-5|-
ASSSRERETQY
>few|TRBV7-2|TRBJ1-1|TRBD1
ASSRDRAGEAF
>-|TRBV20-1|TRBJ2-3|TRBD2
SAGLRGGRDTQY
>few|TRBV9|TRBJ1-2|-
ASSVAARSDGYT
>-|TRBV6-5|TRBJ1-3|-
ASSYIQGSGNTIY
>-|TRBV5-4|TRBJ1-1|-
ASSAAEQGSRNTEAF
>few|TRBV7-2|TRBJ2-3|TRBD2
ASSLSVTSGGLTL
>-|TRBV7-8|TRBJ1-2|-
ASSARWTAYGYT
>-|TRBV7-9|TRBJ2-5|-
ASSSSGATQY
>few|TRBV5-6|TRBJ2-3|-
ASSLGGQLTDTQY
>few|TRBV7-9|TRBJ2-3|TRBD2
ASSLEFGGGLLNTQY
>-|TRBV3-1|TRBJ2-5|TRBD2
ASSQGSGRVETQY
>once|TRBV3-1|TRBJ1-2|-
ASRGPGADHGYT
>few|TRBV10-3|TRBJ2-7|-
AISPRTDRSYEQY
>few|TRBV6-2/TRBV6-3|TRBJ2-7|TRBD1
ASSYFSGTGREQY
>-|TRBV9|TRBJ1-2|TRBD1
ASSVSGQGDGYT
>-|TRBV3-1|TRBJ1-5|TRBD1
ASSPSGGLRPQH